These 16 T cell receptor beta chains share one sample of origin, sequenced in a study of control samples from healthy donors and cancer patients. Produced via immunoSEQ multiplex PCR; TCRdb's table is partial and in-frame only. The sample contains roughly 170,000 clones, around 93% of which appear only once. The specimen sequenced was blood. These receptors originate from a man younger than 35 in good health.

The chain joins TRBV7-2 to TRBJ2-2; TRBD2 agrees at 9 bases. From germline, CDR1 is SGHTA and CDR2 FQGNSA. Unmatched junction bases numbered 13, after V lost 4 bases and J lost 7 bases. The CDR3 has 17 residues. CDR3 sequence reads: CASSSTPGLAVSGELFF. CDR3 coding DNA: TGTGCCAGCAGCTCGACACCGGGACTAGCCGTGAGCGGGGAGCTGTTTTTT.

J is TRBJ2-3 and V is TRBV3-1 (or the pseudogene TRBV3-2), with unresolved D. The germline CDR1 and CDR2 sequences are LGHDT and YNNKEL (reference sequence). The CDR3 totals 12 residues. V gave up 0 bases and J gave up 6 bases, with 4 bases separating them. In nucleotides, the CDR3 is TGTGCCAGCAGCCAAGAAGATGATACGCAGTATTTT. It yields the protein CASSQEDDTQYF.

This clone was found once. The rearrangement uses TRBV28 and TRBJ2-2; D is perhaps TRBD1 (7 bases). Germline V gene data show CDR1 as MDHEN and CDR2 as SYDVKM. V was trimmed by 2 bases and J by 8 bases, leaving 24 bases between them. The CDR3 has 18 amino acids. CDR3 sequence (DNA): TGTGCCAGCAGTTTAACTAGTCTCTGGCAGGGGGGCAGGGGGGAGCTGTTTTTT. Translation gives CASSLTSLWQGGRGELFF.

In this sample, this clone turned up once. The chain is built from TRBV7-3 and TRBJ2-4; weak D call: TRBD2 (5 bases). V lost 3 bases and J lost 8, with 11 bases in between. The CDR3 is 13 amino acids. Looked up from germline, CDR1 is SGHTA and CDR2 is FQGTGA. In DNA form, the CDR3 reads TGTGCCAGCAGCTTTGGCAGCGGAGACATTCAGTACTTC. This encodes CASSFGSGDIQYF.

For the CDR3, the DNA is TGTGCCAGTAGTATAGATCTGGCCTTTGGCACTGAAGCTTTCTTT. This gives the protein CASSIDLAFGTEAFF. The chain couples TRBV19 to TRBJ1-1; no clear D. V was cut by 0 bases and J by 4 bases, with 12 bases left in between. CDR1 and CDR2 from the germline V gene are LNHDA and SQIVND (reference sequence). The CDR3 covers 15 residues. Based on the CDR3 plus reference TRBV19 and TRBJ1-1, the full variable domain is DGGITQSPKYLFRKEGQNVTLSCEQNLNHDAMYWYRQDPGQGLRLIYYSQIVNDFQKGDIAEGYSVSREKKESFPLTVTSAQKNPTAFYLCASSIDLAFGTEAFFGQGTRLTVV.

The chain joins TRBV19 to TRBJ1-5, with 9 bases identical to TRBD1. J was trimmed by 13 bases and V by 4 bases; bases with no gene match: 14. CDR1 and CDR2 from the germline V gene are LNHDA and SQIVND (reference sequence). This CDR3 is 15 amino acids long. CDR3 DNA: TGTGCCAGTAGTAGTGGGGGGACAGGGAAGTCGAATCAGCATTTT. Its translation: CASSSGGTGKSNQHF.

The CDR3, as DNA: TGCGCCAGCAGCGTGGACACCACGAACACTGAAGCTTTCTTT. Its protein is CASSVDTTNTEAFF. The genes are TRBV5-1 and TRBJ1-1; a possible D gene is TRBD1 (5 bases). V was clipped by 4 bases and J by 1 base, with 11 bases between them. The CDR3 has 14 residues. Per the germline V gene, CDR1 is SGHRS and CDR2 is YFSETQ.

CDR3 DNA sequence: TGCGCCAGCTCCGAGGGAGGGGTCGACACTGAAGCTTTCTTT. It is translated as CASSEGGVDTEAFF. The V gene is TRBV5-1, the J gene TRBJ1-1; D might be TRBD1 (5 bases). Germline V gene sequence: CDR1 SGHRS, CDR2 YFSETQ. With 7 bases removed from V and 3 bases from J, the gap between germline ends came to 16 bases. The CDR3 has 14 residues.

The chain employs TRBV30 and TRBJ1-4, with D maybe TRBD1 (6 bases). The CDR3 loop spans 13 amino acids. Trimming removed 3 bases from V and 5 bases from J, with 10 bases in between. CDR1 is GTSNPN and CDR2 is SVGIG in the germline V gene (reference sequence). The chain's CDR3 is CAWRRQGNEKLFF. As DNA, the CDR3 is TGTGCCTGGAGGCGTCAGGGGAATGAAAAACTGTTTTTT.

The chain carries TRBV12-3 or TRBV12-4 and TRBJ2-4; D not certain. The CDR3 is 13 amino acids. With 1 base removed from V and 7 bases from J, the gap between germline ends came to 8 bases. The DNA for the CDR3 is TGTGCCAGCAGTTTAGAGAGTGTGAACATTCAGTACTTC. Its protein product is CASSLESVNIQYF.

V gene TRBV10-1 combines with J gene TRBJ2-5; D perhaps matches TRBD2 (7 bases). V dropped 2 bases and J dropped 3 bases, with 10 bases sitting between them. The CDR3 length is 14 residues. Germline CDR1 is WNHNN and CDR2 is SYGVQD (reference sequence). CDR3 bases: TGCGCCAGCAGTGAGGGGGGGGCCGAAGAGACCCAGTACTTC. Amino acid sequence: CASSEGGAEETQYF.

V gene TRBV5-1 combines with J gene TRBJ1-1; TRBD1 is a possible D gene (6 bases). Germline-derived CDR1 and CDR2 are SGHRS and YFSETQ. Trimming stripped 4 bases from V and 0 bases from J, with 10 bases between. This CDR3 spans 14 amino acids. CDR3 nucleotides: TGCGCCAGCAGCCGAGGGGACATGAACACTGAAGCTTTCTTT. It specifies CASSRGDMNTEAFF.

This chain connects TRBV5-5 to TRBJ2-3, with 7 bases aligning to TRBD2. Per the germline V gene, CDR1 is SGHKS and CDR2 is YYEKEE (reference sequence). The junction had 9 bases not matched to a gene; V was cut back by 1 base and J by 4 bases. The CDR3 loop spans 16 amino acids. For the CDR3, the DNA is TGTGCCAGCAGCTTGAGAGACCCACGGGGGGCAGATACGCAGTATTTT. Translation gives CASSLRDPRGADTQYF.

This chain's CDR3 is CASSLDYRGYTF. CDR3 sequence (DNA): TGTGCCAGCAGCTTGGACTATCGGGGCTACACCTTC. The rearrangement links TRBV5-4 to TRBJ1-2; no clear D gene. Germline V gene sequence: CDR1 SGHNT, CDR2 YYREEE (reference sequence). CDR3 length: 12 residues. Deletions cut 0 bases from V and 8 bases from J, with 8 bases between.

This clone has a single count. Sequence at one end of the junction differs from germline and may be a read error. This specimen includes other DNA sequences encoding the same CDR3. This chain links TRBV3-1 (or the pseudogene TRBV3-2) with TRBJ1-2, with 7 bases that match TRBD1. The germline gives CDR1 LGHDT, CDR2 YNNKEL (reference sequence). The CDR3 is 16 amino acids. The chain's CDR3 is CASSQGPGGTNYGYTF. The DNA of the CDR3 is TGTGCCAGCAGCCAAGGTCCAGGGGGGACTAACTATGGCTACACCTTT.

This chain joins TRBV5-1 and TRBJ2-2; D uncertain. Germline loops: CDR1 SGHRS, CDR2 YFSETQ. V was clipped by 1 base and J by 2 bases, with 9 bases between them. The CDR3 has 15 residues. The DNA for the CDR3 is TGCGCCAGCAGCTTGATGAGACATAACACCGGGGAGCTGTTTTTT. This translates into CASSLMRHNTGELFF.